This T cell receptor (beta chain) was profiled in a study of blood T cell repertoires in COVID-19. Profiled with immunoSEQ multiplex PCR; TCRdb holds only in-frame clones, not every one. The data contain 85,000 to 130,000 clones, about 89% of them singletons. CDR3 length equals 14 residues. Trimming stripped 4 bases from V and 5 bases from J, with 13 bases between. Germline CDR1 reads SGHRS; CDR2 reads YFSETQ. This clone has a handful of counts. This chain uses TRBV5-1 with TRBJ2-1; maybe TRBD1 (5 bases). Sequencing was done on a sample of peripheral blood. The TCR originated in a man aged 45 to 65 with acute or convalescent COVID-19. In nucleotides, the CDR3 is TGCGCCAGCAGCCTCTGGACACCGGACAATGAGCAGTTCTTC. Residues: CASSLWTPDNEQFF.